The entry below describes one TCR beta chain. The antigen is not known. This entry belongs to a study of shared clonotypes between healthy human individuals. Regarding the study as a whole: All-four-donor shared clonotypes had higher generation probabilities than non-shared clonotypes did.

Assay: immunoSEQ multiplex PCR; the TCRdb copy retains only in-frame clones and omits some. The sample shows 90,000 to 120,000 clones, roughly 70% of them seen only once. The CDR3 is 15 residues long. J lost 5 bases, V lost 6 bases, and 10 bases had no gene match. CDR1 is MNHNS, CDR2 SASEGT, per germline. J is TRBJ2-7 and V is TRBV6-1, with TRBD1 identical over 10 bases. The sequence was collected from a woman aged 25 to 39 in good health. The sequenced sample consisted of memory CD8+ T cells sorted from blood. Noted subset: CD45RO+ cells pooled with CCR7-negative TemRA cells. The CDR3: CASRFVGQGTHEQYF. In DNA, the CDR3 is TGTGCCAGCAGGTTCGTGGGACAGGGGACCCACGAGCAGTACTTC.